The 19 T cell receptor beta chains listed next were all sequenced from one sample in a study of glioma-infiltrating T cells. Using RNA template, CDR3s of TCR alpha and beta were amplified with iRepertoire arm-PCR. TCRdb ran MiXCR on the multiplex PCR reads and lists one entry per CDR3 protein. Of about 12,000 distinct CDR3 sequences in the sample, 26% were seen once. The sample consisted of glioma tissue, nonneoplastic brain tissue, or PBMCs (not recorded which). The receptors originated from a human donor with low-grade glioma or glioblastoma, undergoing nonglioma brain surgery, or in good health (not recorded which).

This clonotype was counted once. The genes are TRBV29-1 and TRBJ2-1, with 7 bases fitting TRBD1. The trim removed 3 bases at V and 8 bases at J, leaving 10 bases unmatched. This CDR3 is built from 14 residues. Germline V gives CDR1 SQVTM, CDR2 ANQGSEA. The CDR3 protein is CSVDRQGFSDEQFF. The CDR3 DNA reads as TGCAGCGTTGACAGACAGGGTTTCAGCGATGAGCAGTTCTTC.

In its sample, this clonotype was seen many times. The chain links TRBV6-4 to TRBJ2-3; 12 bases are a match to TRBD2. The CDR3 consists of 15 residues. Germline lookup yields CDR1 MRHNA and CDR2 SNTAGT. The V segment lost 4 bases and the J segment 6 bases; nucleotides outside the gene matches: 5. The CDR3 sequence is CASSGLAGEVDTQYF. The CDR3 DNA follows: TGTGCCAGCAGTGGACTAGCGGGAGAAGTGGATACGCAGTATTTT.

The table lists this clonotype with many counts. J is TRBJ2-7 and V is TRBV6-1; D is unresolved. CDR3 length: 14 amino acids. Germline CDR1 is MNHNS and CDR2 is SASEGT. V lost 5 bases to trimming and J lost 2 bases, with 13 bases between them. The CDR3, as DNA: TGTGCCAGCAGTCCCCCGTCGCAGACCTACGAGCAGTACTTC. It encodes CASSPPSQTYEQYF.

This clonotype was detected only a few times. The rearrangement uses TRBV11-1 and TRBJ2-2; 10 nucleotides agree with TRBD2. Germline assignment: CDR1 SGHAT and CDR2 FQDESV (reference sequence). The CDR3 contains 20 residues. The V segment lost 4 bases and the J segment 1 base; nucleotides outside the gene matches: 15. CDR3 amino acids: CASSSRRVQLAGENTGELFF. The CDR3 DNA sequence: TGTGCCAGCAGCTCGCGACGAGTTCAGCTAGCGGGGGAGAACACCGGGGAGCTGTTTTTT.

About this clonotype: With a much larger clone just one base away, this may be a read error. The chain uses TRBV28 and TRBJ1-4, with D possibly being TRBD1 (5 bases). CDR1 MDHEN and CDR2 SYDVKM come from the germline V gene. The CDR3 spans 16 residues. The CDR3 nucleotides read TGTGCCACCCGTGGGAGGGGCGAGGTTTGGGCAGAAAGACTGTTTTTT. Residues: CATRGRGEVWAERLFF.

The CDR3 DNA follows: TGTGCCGCAGACAAGGGAGACCAGTACTTC. It translates to CAADKGDQYF. The rearrangement uses TRBV9 and TRBJ2-5; D is perhaps TRBD2 (5 bases). The CDR3 is 10 residues long. The V gene lost 10 bases and the J gene lost 10 bases, with 14 bases spanning the gap. CDR1 and CDR2 (germline): SGDLS, YYNGEE.

Turning to this clonotype: A much bigger clone sits one base away, suggesting this may be a read error. The chain joins TRBV27 to TRBJ2-1; 8 bases fit TRBD2. This CDR3 region has 16 residues. Looked up from germline, CDR1 is MNHEY and CDR2 is SMNVEV (reference sequence). The DNA for the CDR3 is TGTGCCAGCAGTTTATTAACGGGAGGGCTCATCAATAAGCAGTTCTTC. Translation gives CASSLLTGGLINKQFF.

This clonotype occurred a few times. One junction end disagrees with the germline gene, perhaps due to a read error. This sequence joins TRBV7-3 and TRBJ2-3; the D call may be TRBD1 or TRBD2 (7 bases each). The CDR3 length is 16 residues. Germline assignment: CDR1 SGHTA and CDR2 FQGTGA. CDR3 nucleotides: TGTGCCAGCAACTCCCTCGCAGGGGGGGGCACAGGTACGCAGTATTTT. Its translation is CASNSLAGGGTGTQYF.

A remark on this clonotype: Germline is not matched at one junction end, which may reflect a read error. J is TRBJ2-7 and V is TRBV7-9; D might be TRBD1 or TRBD2, each matching 6 bases. The CDR3 covers 14 residues. Germline loops: CDR1 SEHNR, CDR2 FQNEAQ (reference sequence). The CDR3 spells CAGSRRGQSSEQYF. CDR3 nucleotides: TGTGCCGGCAGCCGCCGGGGGCAATCTTCCGAGCAGTACTTC.

This clonotype rates as medium-sized. This rearrangement joins TRBV20-1 to TRBJ1-1; a weak D match, TRBD1 (5 bases). Germline CDR1 and CDR2: DFQATT and SNEGSKA (reference sequence). The CDR3 length is 12 residues. V shed 6 bases and J shed 3 bases, with 11 bases lying between them. CDR3 nucleotide sequence: TGCAGTGCCGCGTGGGGGGACACTGAAGCTTTCTTT. Translated: CSAAWGDTEAFF.

This clonotype is medium-sized (0.01 to 0.1%) within its sample. This rearrangement joins TRBV11-2 to TRBJ1-1, with 8 bases matching TRBD1. Unmatched junction bases numbered 9, after V lost 0 bases and J lost 6 bases. Germline CDR1 reads SGHAT; CDR2 reads FQNNGV. This CDR3 is 16 amino acids long. The CDR3 spells CASSLDPLRTGSEAFF. The CDR3 coding sequence is TGTGCCAGCAGCTTAGACCCTTTACGGACAGGGTCTGAAGCTTTCTTT.

This clonotype was detected a few times. The chain couples TRBV2 to TRBJ2-2; D could derive from TRBD1 or TRBD2 (5 bases each). Trimming took off 8 bases at V and 0 bases at J, with 10 bases between the two ends. Germline CDR1 SNHLY, CDR2 FYNNEI. The CDR3 covers 14 residues. Here the CDR3 DNA reads TGTGCCAGCCGGGACGGATCGAACACCGGGGAGCTGTTTTTT. It yields the protein CASRDGSNTGELFF.

Turning to this clonotype: This may arise from a read error, as a much more abundant clone is one base away. The chain carries TRBV7-2 and TRBJ1-5; weak D call: TRBD1 (5 bases). CDR3 size: 15 residues. V gave up 3 bases and J gave up 7 bases, with 16 bases separating them. Per germline, CDR1 SGHTA and CDR2 FQGNSA. The CDR3 bases are TGTGCCAGCAGCTTCCGTGTGGGCCAGGGACAGCCCCAGCATTTT. Protein product: CASSFRVGQGQPQHF.

This clonotype was picked up many times. This rearrangement joins TRBV20-1 to TRBJ2-1, with unresolved D. Germline assignment: CDR1 DFQATT and CDR2 SNEGSKA (reference sequence). V dropped 5 bases and J dropped 1 base, with 12 bases sitting between them. This CDR3 comprises 14 residues. CDR3 in DNA: TGCAGTGCTCTCCGACTCCGTTCCTACAATGAGCAGTTCTTC. Its protein is CSALRLRSYNEQFF.

With respect to this clonotype: A read error may explain this, as a much larger clone is one base away. The conserved phenylalanine or tryptophan normally closing the CDR3 is absent here, so this likely arose from a read error. The genes are TRBV3-1 and TRBJ2-3; 9 nucleotides agree with TRBD2. Unmatched junction bases numbered 7, after V lost 7 bases and J lost 2 bases. Germline CDR1 LGHDT, CDR2 YNNKEL (reference sequence). This CDR3 comprises 15 residues. The CDR3 reads CASTLAGVITDTQYL. Written as DNA, the CDR3 is TGTGCCAGCACGTTAGCGGGAGTGATCACAGATACGCAGTATCTT.

This clonotype was seen at least ten times. The gene calls are TRBV3-1 and TRBJ2-5; TRBD1 matches 7 bases. Germline V gives CDR1 LGHDT, CDR2 YNNKEL (reference sequence). The CDR3 runs 16 residues. The ends lost 0 bases at V and 1 base at J; junction bases unmatched: 5. In DNA, the CDR3 is TGTGCCAGCAGCCAAGAAATAGGGGGCTCCCAAGAGACCCAGTACTTC. Its translation: CASSQEIGGSQETQYF.

This clonotype occurred many times. The genes are TRBV7-3 and TRBJ2-1; D is perhaps TRBD2 (6 bases). Germline CDR1 reads SGHTA; CDR2 reads FQGTGA. The ends were cut back, 5 bases at V and 8 bases at J, with 19 bases in the middle. This CDR3 has 15 amino acids. The CDR3 DNA sequence: TGTGCCAGCAGCGTGACTAGGGAAGCTTTTGATGAGCAGTTCTTC. Its protein product is CASSVTREAFDEQFF.

This clonotype has more than one count but fewer than ten. The rearrangement joins TRBV24-1 to TRBJ2-2, with TRBD2 as a possible D gene (7 bases). The CDR3 totals 17 residues. The V and J ends lost 3 bases and 0 bases respectively, with 13 bases between them. Germline CDR1 and CDR2: KGHDR and SFDVKD. The CDR3 DNA reads as TGTGCCACCAGTGATCGGGGGGCTAGAACGAACACCGGGGAGCTGTTTTTT. Translating it yields CATSDRGARTNTGELFF.

The chain links TRBV12-3 or TRBV12-4 to TRBJ2-3; the D gene could be TRBD1 or TRBD2 (5 bases each). This CDR3 comprises 15 residues. Trimming removed 8 bases from V and 0 bases from J, with 15 bases in between. The CDR3 is CASLRDLASTDTQYF. The CDR3 region has the DNA TGTGCCAGCCTCCGGGACCTAGCTAGCACAGATACGCAGTATTTT.